This TCR beta chain was found in a study of cytomegalovirus exposure and HLA in healthy donors. The V gene's germline CDR1 is MNHNS and CDR2 SASEGT. The ends were cut back, 2 bases at V and 7 bases at J, with 11 bases in the middle. This CDR3 contains 13 residues. Study-wide points: There were some V segments, including TRBV6-2 and TRBV6-3, excluded as indistinguishable. Prediction of most subjects' HLA-A and HLA-B alleles by TCR beta sequences was reportedly accurate. In presence/absence analyses, roughly uniform sequencing depth across donors was assumed.

PCR used 60 Vbeta primers and 13 Jbeta primers. Repertoires were generated with immunoSEQ multiplex PCR, while TCRdb's copy carries only in-frame clones and drops some. The data show some 60,000 clones, with around 83% seen just once and around 1.7% held by the top ten. Comment on this clone: The target antigen is unknown.

This chain links TRBV6-1 with TRBJ1-2; D is ambiguous. The sequencing input was PBMCs. The TCR sequence derives from a man in his forties or fifties in good health and CMV-seronegative. CDR3 sequence reads: CASSEPPSFGYTF. Here the CDR3 DNA reads TGTGCCAGCAGTGAACCCCCGTCTTTTGGCTACACCTTC.